Sequencing of this T cell receptor (beta chain) was carried out in a study of CXCR3-negative and CXCR3-positive naive CD8 T cells. This CDR3 has 14 amino acids. Germline V gene data show CDR1 as LGHNA and CDR2 as YSLEER. cDNA libraries for TRB were generated by 5' RACE incorporating UMI labels. TCRdb reanalyzed the 5' RACE reads, giving one entry per CDR3 protein sequence and no DNA. The sample shows approximately 48,000 distinct CDR3 sequences, and around 0.51% sits with its ten largest clones. Note on this clonotype: What it recognizes is unknown.

In triplicate, each CD8+ T cell subset was sorted at under 350,000 cells per replicate. Naive CD8+ T lymphocytes were specified as CD45RO-CCR7+CD27+CD95-. Study findings and constraints: CXCR3-positive naive cells carried more hydrophobic TRB CDR3s than CXCR3-negative ones. For the naive subsets, surface CD5 was similar, and TCR strength was inferred from TRB CDR3 properties.

The source material was naive CXCR3+ CD8+ T cells from blood. The subset here: CD45RO-CCR7+CD27+CD95- naive CD8+ T cells expressing CXCR3 (TNR3+). V gene TRBV4-3 combines with J gene TRBJ2-1; checking the TCRdb D call of TRBD1 is not possible without DNA. This clonotype was sampled from a human donor in good health. Some clones in this sample may be carry-over from other donors' samples. The CDR3 loop reads CASSPGRPVHEQFF.